The sequence of this T cell receptor beta chain was determined in a study of T cells in Graves' hyperthyroidism and ophthalmopathy. Researchers amplified the TCR beta CDR3 regions from RNA transcripts. First-round RT-PCR of the TCR CDR3 relied on the HTBI primer set. One entry per CDR3 protein, called by TCRdb with MiXCR from the multiplex PCR reads. The data show about 560,000 distinct CDR3 sequences, about half seen once. Trimming left V 6 bases short and J 5 bases short, with 11 bases between. The CDR3 runs 13 residues. Germline CDR1 is ENHRY and CDR2 is SYGVKD. The sample comprised peripheral blood or thyroid tissue (not recorded which). This sequence originates from a woman aged 18-29 years with Graves' hyperthyroidism. The rearrangement joins TRBV10-3 to TRBJ1-5; D gene uncertain. CDR3 sequence: CAIRGNRDQPQHF. DNA of the CDR3: TGTGCCATCAGGGGGAACAGAGATCAGCCCCAGCATTTT.